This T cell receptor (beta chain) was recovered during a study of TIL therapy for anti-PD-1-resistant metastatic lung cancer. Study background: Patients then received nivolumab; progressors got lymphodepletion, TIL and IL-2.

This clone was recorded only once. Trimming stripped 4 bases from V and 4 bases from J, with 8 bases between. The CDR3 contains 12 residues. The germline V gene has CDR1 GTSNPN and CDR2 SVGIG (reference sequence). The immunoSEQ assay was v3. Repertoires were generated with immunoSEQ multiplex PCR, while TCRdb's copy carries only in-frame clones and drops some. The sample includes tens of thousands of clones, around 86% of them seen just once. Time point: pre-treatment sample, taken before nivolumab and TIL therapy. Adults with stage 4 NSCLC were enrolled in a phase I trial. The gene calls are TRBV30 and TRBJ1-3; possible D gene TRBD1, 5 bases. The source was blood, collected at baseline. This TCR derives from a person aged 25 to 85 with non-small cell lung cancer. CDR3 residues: CAWNAGGNTIYF. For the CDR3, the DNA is TGTGCCTGGAATGCAGGGGGAAACACCATATATTTT. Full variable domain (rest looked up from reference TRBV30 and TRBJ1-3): SQTIHQWPATLVQPVGSPLSLECTVEGTSNPNLYWYRQAAGRGLQLLFYSVGIGQISSEVPQNLSASRPQDRQFILSSKKLLLSDSGFYLCAWNAGGNTIYFGEGSWLTVV.